This is a list of T cell receptor beta chains from one sample in a study of blood T cell repertoires in COVID-19. This table comes from immunoSEQ multiplex PCR, and its TCRdb copy is limited to in-frame clones, with some not included. The profile shows around 260,000 clones, 89% of them singletons. Material: peripheral blood. The receptors originated from a woman between 40 and 50 years old who had recovered from COVID-19. Both conserved end residues are part of each CDR3. The D gene is left open where the match is weak. Size tells how often a clone was seen (once, few, many) or the class of an expanded clone, and some rows leave it out.

j_call,clone_size,v_call,d_call,cdr3_aa,cdr3_nt
TRBJ2-1,few,TRBV6-5,TRBD2,CASFASGYNEQFF,TGTGCCAGCTTCGCTAGCGGGTACAATGAGCAGTTCTTC
TRBJ1-1,NA,TRBV24-1,NA,CATSDSGTRNTEAFF,TGTGCCACCAGTGATTCCGGGACACGGAACACTGAAGCTTTCTTT
TRBJ2-1,NA,TRBV19,TRBD2,CASVESGAGVNYEQFF,TGTGCCAGTGTTGAGTCAGGAGCGGGAGTTAACTATGAGCAGTTCTTC
TRBJ2-3,NA,TRBV5-1,TRBD2,CASSLGVVWDYNTDTQYF,TGCGCCAGCAGCTTGGGGGTCGTTTGGGACTACAACACAGATACGCAGTATTTT
TRBJ2-7,NA,TRBV4-1,NA,CASSQTSSHSYEQYF,TGCGCCAGCAGCCAAACTAGTTCTCACTCCTACGAGCAGTACTTC
TRBJ2-7,once,TRBV27,NA,CASSLSPTGSYEQYF,TGTGCCAGCAGTTTATCCCCGACAGGCTCCTACGAGCAGTACTTC
TRBJ2-3,NA,TRBV4-2,TRBD1,CASSRGQGDADTQYF,TGTGCCAGCAGCCGGGGACAGGGGGATGCAGATACGCAGTATTTT
TRBJ2-2,NA,TRBV29-1,NA,CSVFGAANTGELFF,TGCAGCGTTTTTGGAGCTGCGAACACCGGGGAGCTGTTTTTT
TRBJ2-7,NA,TRBV24-1,TRBD2,CATSDTTSDYEQYF,TGTGCCACCAGTGATACGACTAGCGACTACGAGCAGTACTTC
TRBJ1-1,NA,TRBV19,NA,CASSMGGLGNTEAFF,TGTGCCAGTAGTATGGGGGGGCTAGGCAACACTGAAGCTTTCTTT
TRBJ2-2,NA,TRBV7-2,NA,CASSLVLTGWDTGELFF,TGTGCCAGCAGCTTAGTTTTAACGGGGTGGGACACCGGGGAGCTGTTTTTT
TRBJ2-1,NA,TRBV5-1,TRBD2,CASSLVVAGNEQFF,TGCGCCAGCAGCTTGGTGGTAGCGGGCAATGAGCAGTTCTTC
TRBJ1-5,few,TRBV10-3,TRBD1,CAISEPGKGTGGMNQPQHF,TGTGCCATCAGTGAGCCAGGGAAAGGGACAGGGGGAATGAATCAGCCCCAGCATTTT
TRBJ1-4,NA,TRBV7-2,NA,CASSSQGAQNEKLFF,TGTGCCAGCAGCTCCCAGGGTGCCCAGAATGAAAAACTGTTTTTT
TRBJ2-7,NA,TRBV19,NA,CASSIGQGFEQYF,TGTGCCAGTAGTATAGGGCAGGGTTTCGAGCAGTACTTC
TRBJ2-2,NA,TRBV11-2,TRBD1,CASSPTGDTGELFF,TGTGCCAGCAGCCCGACAGGGGACACCGGGGAGCTGTTTTTT
TRBJ2-1,NA,TRBV11-1,TRBD1,CASSPGTGDYNEQFF,TGTGCCAGCAGCCCGGGGACAGGGGACTACAATGAGCAGTTCTTC
TRBJ1-1,NA,TRBV30,NA,CAWSLGLYTEAFF,TGTGCCTGGAGTCTGGGACTTTACACTGAAGCTTTCTTT
TRBJ2-3,once,TRBV21-1,NA,CAIPSRDSKRPTDTQYF,TGTGCCATCCCTAGCCGGGACAGTAAGAGACCCACAGATACGCAGTATTTT
TRBJ2-2,NA,TRBV7-9,NA,CASSLSSRENTGELFF,TGTGCCAGCAGCTTGTCGTCGCGGGAGAACACCGGGGAGCTGTTTTTT
TRBJ2-7,NA,TRBV30,TRBD2,CAWSPQGLESEQYF,TGTGCCTGGAGCCCCCAGGGACTAGAAAGCGAGCAGTACTTC
TRBJ2-7,NA,TRBV4-1,TRBD1,CASSQEETGVVHEQYF,TGCGCCAGCAGCCAAGAGGAGACAGGGGTCGTCCACGAGCAGTACTTC